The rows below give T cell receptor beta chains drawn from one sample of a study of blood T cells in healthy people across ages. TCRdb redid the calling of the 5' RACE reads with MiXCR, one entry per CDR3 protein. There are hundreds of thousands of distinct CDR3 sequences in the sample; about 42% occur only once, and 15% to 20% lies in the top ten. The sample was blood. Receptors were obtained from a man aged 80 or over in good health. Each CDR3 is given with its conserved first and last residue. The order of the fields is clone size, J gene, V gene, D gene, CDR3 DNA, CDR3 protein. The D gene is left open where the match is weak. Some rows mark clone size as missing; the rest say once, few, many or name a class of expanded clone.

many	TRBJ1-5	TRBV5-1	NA	TGTGCCAGCAGCCTTAACGGGGGGAGCAATCAGCCCCAGCATTTT	CASSLNGGSNQPQHF
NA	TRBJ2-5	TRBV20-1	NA	TGCAGTGCTAGAGATCCAGCAGGACTACCCCGCGATGAGCAGTACTTC	CSARDPAGLPRDEQYF
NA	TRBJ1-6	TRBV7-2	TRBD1	TGTGCCAGCAGCCGAATGGACAGGGGGCGAGCACCCCTCCACTTT	CASSRMDRGRAPLHF
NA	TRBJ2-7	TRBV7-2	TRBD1	TGTGCCAACAGCTCTAACAGGGGGTGGTACGAGCAGTACTTC	CANSSNRGWYEQYF
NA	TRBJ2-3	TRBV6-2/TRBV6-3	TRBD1	TGTGCCAGCAGTTATGGGGACAGGACCACAGATACGCAGTATTTT	CASSYGDRTTDTQYF
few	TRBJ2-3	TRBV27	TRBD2	TGTGCCAGCAGTTCCAGACTAGCGGGAGGGCCAGATACGCAGTATTTT	CASSSRLAGGPDTQYF
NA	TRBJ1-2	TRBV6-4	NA	TGTGCCAGCAGTGACTCGAGGACCTCAGCGGTATATGGCTACACCTTC	CASSDSRTSAVYGYTF
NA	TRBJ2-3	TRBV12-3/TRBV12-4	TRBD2	TGTGCCAGCAGGCTAGCGGGAGAAGATACGCAGTATTTT	CASRLAGEDTQYF
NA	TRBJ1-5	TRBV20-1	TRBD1	TGCAGTACAGGACAGGGGGAGTTTTTTCAGCCCCAGCATTTT	CSTGQGEFFQPQHF
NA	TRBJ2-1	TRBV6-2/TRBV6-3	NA	TGTGCCAGCAGCTTTTCTAGCCCCTCCTACAATGAGCAGTTCTTC	CASSFSSPSYNEQFF
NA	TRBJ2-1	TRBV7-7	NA	TGTGCCAGCAGCTTAAGTTTGAGCGTCGCCTACAATGAGCAGTTCTTC	CASSLSLSVAYNEQFF
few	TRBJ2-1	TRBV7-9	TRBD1	TGTGCCAGCAGCTTTCTAGGACAGGCCTACAGTGAGCAGTTCTTC	CASSFLGQAYSEQFF
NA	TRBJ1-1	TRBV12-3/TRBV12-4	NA	TGTGCCAGCAGTAAGAGAGGAACTGAAGCTTTCTTT	CASSKRGTEAFF
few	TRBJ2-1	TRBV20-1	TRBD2	TGCAGTGCCCCCCATGGGGCTAGCGGAACCTACAATGAGCAGTTCTTC	CSAPHGASGTYNEQFF
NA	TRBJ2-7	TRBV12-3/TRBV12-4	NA	TGTGCCAGCAGGTTCGGCGGGACCTCCTACGAGCAGTACTTC	CASRFGGTSYEQYF
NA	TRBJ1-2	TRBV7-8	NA	TGTGCCAGCAGCCAAGGGGAGGAGGGGGGCTTCTATGGCTACACCTTC	CASSQGEEGGFYGYTF
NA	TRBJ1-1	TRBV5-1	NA	TGCGCCAGCAGCGTCTTACAGGAATCCGCAGCTTTCTTT	CASSVLQESAAFF
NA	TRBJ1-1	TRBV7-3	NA	TGTGCCAGCAGCTCTACAGTCACGTACACTTACACTGAAGCTTTCTTT	CASSSTVTYTYTEAFF
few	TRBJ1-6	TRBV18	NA	TGTGCCAGCTCAGCTAAGGCCGATTCACCCCTCCACTTT	CASSAKADSPLHF
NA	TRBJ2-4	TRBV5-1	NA	TGCGCCAGCAGCCTCAAAACCGGGGCGCAGTACTTC	CASSLKTGAQYF
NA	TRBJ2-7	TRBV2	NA	TGTGCCAGCAGTGCGGGTGGGCTCGGGCAGTACTTC	CASSAGGLGQYF
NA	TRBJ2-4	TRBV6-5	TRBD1	TGTGCCAGCAGTTCAGGCGGGACAGGGGAAGGGGGCATTCAGTACTTC	CASSSGGTGEGGIQYF
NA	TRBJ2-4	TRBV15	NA	TGTGCCACCAGCAGAGATCTTGGGTCGGCCAAAAACATTCAGTACTTC	CATSRDLGSAKNIQYF
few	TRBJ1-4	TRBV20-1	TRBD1	TGCAGTGCTGATTCCGGGACAGGGTTTTCTAATGAAAAACTGTTTTTT	CSADSGTGFSNEKLFF